Included here is one T cell receptor beta chain sequence, with context. The antigen is undetermined. This specimen belongs to a study of PD-1 blockade in mismatch repair-deficient tumors. Study details: Enrolled about 2013-2017, patients had progressing, pretreated mismatch repair-deficient cancers of around twelve types. Whole-study results and caveats: After pembrolizumab, tumor-resident clones rose rapidly, then generally contracted before radiologic responses.

TCRdb's copy holds only in-frame clones and misses some; the assay was immunoSEQ multiplex PCR. The sample contains tens of thousands of clones, over 80% of which appear only once. V lost 1 base and J 0 bases, leaving 3 bases between the germline ends. The CDR3 is 13 residues long. Looked up from germline, CDR1 is MNHEY and CDR2 is SMNVEV (reference sequence). TCR sequencing covered a few patients who responded to pembrolizumab. The receptor was isolated from an adult with mismatch repair-deficient cancer. The rearrangement joins TRBV27 to TRBJ1-1; unclear D gene. The sample here was PBMCs, taken approximately 6 weeks after starting pembrolizumab. This CDR3 reads CASSLYLNTEAFF. CDR3 coding DNA: TGTGCCAGCAGTTTATACTTGAACACTGAAGCTTTCTTT.